This is a list of T cell receptor beta chains from one sample in a study of cytomegalovirus exposure and HLA in healthy donors. TCRdb keeps only in-frame clones here, not all; method: immunoSEQ multiplex PCR. The sample lists more than 85,000 clones, approximately 82% occurring once. Sequencing input: PBMCs. Source of these receptors: a man under 40 in good health and CMV-seropositive. CDR3s include the opening cysteine and the closing phenylalanine or tryptophan. D genes are given only for firm matches. Size is stated for part of the rows, as once, few or many counts, or as a class when the clone is expanded.

clone_size j_call v_call d_call cdr3_nt cdr3_aa
NA TRBJ2-1 TRBV18 TRBD1 TGTGCCAGCTCACCAACGGCGGGGACAGGGGACAACAATGAGCAGTTCTTC CASSPTAGTGDNNEQFF
NA TRBJ1-5 TRBV30 TRBD1 TGTGCCTGGAGTACCGGACAGGGAAGGGATCAGCCCCAGCATTTT CAWSTGQGRDQPQHF
NA TRBJ2-7 TRBV29-1 NA TGCAGCGTTATCACAGGGCCTACCTACGAGCAGTACTTC CSVITGPTYEQYF
NA TRBJ2-6 TRBV9 NA TGTGCCAGCAGCGCCTCCGGGACACCCCGAGCTGGGGCCAACGTCCTGACTTTC CASSASGTPRAGANVLTF
NA TRBJ2-5 TRBV4-3 TRBD2 TGCGCCAGCAGCCAAGGTTTGACGCGGGGGGCCGGAGAGACCCAGTACTTC CASSQGLTRGAGETQYF
NA TRBJ2-7 TRBV2 TRBD1 TGTGCCAGCGCGTTGACAGGGAAGTCCTACGAGCAGTACTTC CASALTGKSYEQYF
NA TRBJ1-1 TRBV9 TRBD1 TGTGCCAGCAGCGGACACTTACAGGGGGAAGCTTTCTTT CASSGHLQGEAFF
NA TRBJ1-2 TRBV27 TRBD1 TGTGCCAGCAGTTTTTACAGGGGCGATTATGGCTACACCTTC CASSFYRGDYGYTF
NA TRBJ1-2 TRBV4-1 TRBD1 TGCGCCAGCAGCCAAGAAGGGGGCCTGTGGGGCTACACCTTC CASSQEGGLWGYTF
once TRBJ2-3 TRBV9 TRBD2 TGTGCCAGCAGCGACCCACCGGAGCGGGGGGAGAACACAGATACGCAGTATTTT CASSDPPERGENTDTQYF
NA TRBJ2-7 TRBV7-9 TRBD1 TGTGCCAGCAGCTCACCTACCGGGACAGGGAATAACTACGAGCAGTACTTC CASSSPTGTGNNYEQYF
once TRBJ2-7 TRBV29-1 NA TGCAGCGTTGGGGGGGGTTACGACGGGACAGGCAACTACGAGCAGTACTTC CSVGGGYDGTGNYEQYF
NA TRBJ1-2 TRBV6-5 TRBD1 TGTGCCAGCAGTTACGCGACAGGGGACTATGGCTACACCTTC CASSYATGDYGYTF
NA TRBJ1-6 TRBV19 TRBD1 TGTGCCAGTAGTACGCAGGGGGCAGAAGGTTCACCCCTCCACTTT CASSTQGAEGSPLHF
NA TRBJ1-2 TRBV7-2 TRBD1 TGTGCCAGCAGCTTAGGTACAGGGGGCGATGGCTACACCTTC CASSLGTGGDGYTF
few TRBJ1-1 TRBV7-9 NA TGTGCCAGCAGCTTAGGGGCAGCGAACACTGAAGCTTTCTTT CASSLGAANTEAFF